This entry describes one T cell receptor (beta chain). The source of the sample is a study of cytomegalovirus exposure and HLA in healthy donors. 60 Vbeta and 13 Jbeta primers were used in PCR. Measured with immunoSEQ multiplex PCR; TCRdb has only the in-frame clones, and not every one. The sample yields 90,000 to 120,000 clones, around three quarters seen once. CDR1 is MDHEN, CDR2 SYDVKM, per germline. V was pared by 3 bases and J by 7 bases, with 12 bases between. The CDR3 length is 13 residues. The origin of this receptor is a male donor in good health and CMV-seronegative. The chain uses TRBV28 and TRBJ1-2, with D unresolved. Sequences were obtained from PBMCs. The CDR3 DNA follows: TGTGCCAGCAGTTTGGTCTCAGGTGGTGGCTACACCTTC. Translated: CASSLVSGGGYTF.